This T cell receptor beta chain was documented in a study of blood T cell repertoires in COVID-19 (dated by TCRdb to about 2020). About the investigation overall: Samples from collaborators originated in the United States, Italy and Spain and spanned both the acute and convalescent phases of COVID-19. The samples were drawn from two sources: the first 160 participants of the ongoing ImmuneRACE study, and 1,000 to 1,500 subjects contributed by 6 global collaborators. The prospective study material was composed of cDNA or gDNA derived from T cells, B-cell-depleted T cells, or PBMCs. Where HLA class I and class II types were available, the types were taken from metadata supplied by the sample provider, not from assay-based typing. Deeply sampled blood TCRbeta repertoires from subjects exposed to, actively infected with, or recovered from COVID-19 were included in the dataset. The repertoires were released in a freely available public database intended as a resource for research on the immune response to SARS-CoV-2. The sample metadata nearly always contained a de-identified subject ID, COVID-19 status, age in years and sex. Summary of the overall study and its limitations: The quantity of clinical and demographic metadata differed by source and by participant and was supplied without curation.

The immunoSEQ Assay, a bias-controlled multiplex PCR, was used to amplify TCRbeta CDR3 regions from genomic DNA. In the original analysis: Within the assay, amplification of reference gene primers was used to estimate how many nucleated cells each sample contained. To quantify the absolute abundance of each unique TCRbeta CDR3 rearrangement, sequence reads were collapsed and filtered. For each sample, productive Simpson clonality was calculated as the square root of Simpson's diversity index over productive rearrangements. TCRdb carries this immuneACCESS record with in-frame sequences only. Its versions omit some clonotypes, under half of them owing to an unresolved V gene in the studies checked, with the rest unexplained. V, J and clone size are those of that table, while D and trimming were read from the DNA. The sample profile shows tens of thousands of clones; about four fifths of them were found once. The top ten clonotypes cover about a sixth of the sample.

Whole blood was collected in K2EDTA tubes by collaborating institutions according to the institutions' own protocols. For TCRbeta analysis, collaborator samples were shipped as frozen whole blood, as isolated PBMCs, or as DNA extracted from either sample type. Turning to this clone: It lacks a known antigen. Base qualities are not provided; no much larger clone lies one nucleotide away.

Taken from the germline V gene, the CDR1 and CDR2 loops are SGHAT and FQNNGV. The CDR3, from cysteine to phenylalanine, totals 13 residues. The read is trimmed to its CDR3 DNA, 39 bases read in frame from base 1. Deletion took 0 bases off V and 10 bases off J, with a span of 12 bases between the germline ends. The sequenced sample was peripheral blood. This chain is built from TRBV11-2 and TRBJ1-1; the D gene lacks a confident call. The origin of this receptor is a woman aged 55-70 years with acute or convalescent COVID-19. The CDR3 region: CASSLDLSLSAFF. The DNA is as follows: TGTGCCAGCAGCTTAGATCTGAGCCTCTCAGCTTTCTTT.